The rows below give T cell receptor beta chains drawn from one sample of a study of human T cells and chemical hapten exposure. One entry per CDR3 protein, called by TCRdb with MiXCR from the RACE reads. Found here are 150,000 to 200,000 distinct CDR3 sequences, more than 14% of them singletons; the top ten hold about 1.7%. The starting material was whole blood, obtained in connection with sensitization to the hapten diphenylcyclopropenone (DPC). Receptor source: a woman aged 30 to 39 with alopecia areata. Some clones in this sample may be carry-over from other donors' samples. Both conserved end residues are trimmed from each CDR3.

j_gene	len	v_gene	CDR3aa
TRBJ2-7	13	TRBV18	ASSPLRTGHYEQY
TRBJ2-2	11	TRBV2	ASTSSRRGELF
TRBJ2-1	11	TRBV10-3	AISLDRNNEQF
TRBJ1-2	10	TRBV6-6	ASSYLYYGYT
TRBJ1-1	13	TRBV2	ASRPPGTVYTEAF
TRBJ2-1	11	TRBV7-2	ASSLGPWDEQF
TRBJ2-7	12	TRBV18	ASSQTGQGYEQY
TRBJ2-7	11	TRBV28	ASRPTASYEQY